These 22 T cell receptor beta chains came from one sample sequenced in a study of monozygotic twins with inflammatory bowel disease (dated by TCRdb to between 2017 and 2020). Receptors were amplified or captured by 5' RACE. The reads were generated on an Illumina HiSeq 2500. TCRdb reprocessed the reads, reporting each CDR3 protein sequence once and no DNA. Per the sample table, the count is over 120,000 distinct CDR3 sequences. The ten most abundant clones make up 1% to 1.5% of the sample. The sequenced material came from blood. Receptor source: a human donor with ulcerative colitis or Crohn's disease, or a healthy co-twin of an affected twin (not recorded which).

V gene TRBV29-1 combines with J gene TRBJ1-1; absent DNA, TCRdb's TRBD1 call cannot be checked. Germline CDR1 SQVTM, CDR2 ANQGSEA. The CDR3 sequence is 13 residues long. The CDR3 region is CSVTRTWNTEAFF.

This sequence joins TRBV10-3 and TRBJ1-1; TCRdb selects TRBD1, and the lack of DNA leaves this call unchecked. CDR1 is ENHRY and CDR2 is SYGVKD in the germline V gene. The CDR3 contains 14 residues. The CDR3 here is CAISEGQKNTEAFF.

The V gene is TRBV6-2 or TRBV6-3, the J gene TRBJ1-1; TCRdb reports TRBD1, a call that lacks DNA to check it against. Germline V gives CDR1 MNHEY, CDR2 SVGEGT. The CDR3 has 14 amino acids. This CDR3 reads CASSPSTGWAEAFF.

V usage is TRBV12-3 or TRBV12-4 and J usage is TRBJ2-7; TCRdb calls TRBD2, which cannot be checked without DNA. The CDR3 extends over 14 amino acids. The CDR3 protein is CASSYLAGAYEQYF.

This chain joins TRBV7-3 and TRBJ2-1; no DNA is available, so the TRBD1 call from TCRdb remains unchecked. Per germline, CDR1 SGHTA and CDR2 FQGTGA. The CDR3 has 14 residues. CDR3 in amino acids: CASSSSAGTDEQFF.

The chain uses TRBV21-1 and TRBJ1-5; TCRdb calls TRBD1, which cannot be checked without DNA. TRBV21-1 is labeled a pseudogene. The CDR3 is 14 amino acids. The CDR3 here is CASSKAGGDQPQHF.

V is TRBV20-1 and J is TRBJ2-4. This CDR3 is 13 amino acids long. Germline V CDR1 and CDR2: DFQATT, SNEGSKA (reference sequence). This CDR3 reads CSARDVAKNIQYF.

The chain carries TRBV7-3 and TRBJ2-2; TCRdb names TRBD1, which stays unverified in the absence of DNA. This CDR3 contains 15 residues. Germline CDR1 SGHTA, CDR2 FQGTGA. The CDR3 loop is CASSLLVGGTGELFF.

The chain links TRBV7-8 to TRBJ2-1; lacking DNA, the TRBD2 call made by TCRdb goes unchecked. The CDR3 contains 11 residues. The germline gives CDR1 SGHVS, CDR2 FQNEAQ. The chain's CDR3 is CAYGAGNEQFF.

V gene TRBV7-3 combines with J gene TRBJ2-1. The CDR3 has 13 amino acids. CDR1 is SGHTA and CDR2 is FQGTGA in the germline V gene. The CDR3 reads CASSPNSYNEQFF.

This rearrangement joins TRBV5-1 to TRBJ1-2; no DNA is available, so the TRBD1 call from TCRdb remains unchecked. This CDR3 contains 13 residues. CDR1 and CDR2 (germline): SGHRS, YFSETQ. Here the CDR3 reads CASSRRDREFYTF.

The chain links TRBV4-2 to TRBJ2-3; TCRdb's D gene call, TRBD1, goes unchecked for lack of DNA. CDR3 size: 19 residues. Germline CDR1 reads LGHNA; CDR2 reads YNFKEQ. CDR3 amino acids: CASSQDRQGALRRTDTQYF.

The gene calls are TRBV3-1 and TRBJ2-7; the D call from TCRdb, TRBD1, cannot be confirmed without DNA. Germline assignment: CDR1 LGHDT and CDR2 YNNKEL (reference sequence). This CDR3 has 16 residues. CDR3 in amino acids: CASSPGSRTGVYEQYF.

The chain links TRBV7-3 to TRBJ2-3; the TCRdb call, TRBD1, lacks DNA for checking. The CDR3 length is 15 residues. The germline CDR1 and CDR2 sequences are SGHTA and FQGTGA. The CDR3 here is CASSVTGDGTDTQYF.

The chain employs TRBV25-1 and TRBJ1-5. CDR3 length: 16 residues. Looked up from germline, CDR1 is MGHDK and CDR2 is SYGVNS. CDR3 in amino acids: CASSDTRVWGNQPQHF.

The chain employs TRBV20-1 and TRBJ2-1; TCRdb calls TRBD1, which cannot be checked without DNA. From germline, CDR1 is DFQATT and CDR2 SNEGSKA (reference sequence). There are 13 residues in the CDR3. The CDR3 region is CSAIGGQPNEQFF.

The rearrangement joins TRBV19 to TRBJ2-1; the D call from TCRdb, TRBD2, cannot be confirmed without DNA. This CDR3 is 13 amino acids long. Germline CDR1 and CDR2: LNHDA and SQIVND (reference sequence). The chain's CDR3 is CASKPTSLSEQFF. Filled out from reference TRBV19 and TRBJ2-1, the complete variable domain reads DGGITQSPKYLFRKEGQNVTLSCEQNLNHDAMYWYRQDPGQGLRLIYYSQIVNDFQKGDIAEGYSVSREKKESFPLTVTSAQKNPTAFYLCASKPTSLSEQFFGPGTRLTVL.

The genes are TRBV7-9 and TRBJ2-5. CDR1 and CDR2 (germline): SEHNR, FQNEAQ (reference sequence). This CDR3 contains 12 residues. The CDR3 loop is CASSASAETQYF. The entire variable domain, with the rest obtained from reference TRBV7-9 and TRBJ2-5, is as follows: DTGVSQNPRHKITKRGQNVTFRCDPISEHNRLYWYRQTLGQGPEFLTYFQNEAQLEKSRLLSDRFSAERPKGSFSTLEIQRTEQGDSAMYLCASSASAETQYFGPGTRLLVL.

V gene TRBV7-9 combines with J gene TRBJ1-1. Germline V gene data show CDR1 as SEHNR and CDR2 as FQNEAQ (reference sequence). The CDR3 spans 12 residues. CDR3 loop: CASSLVMTEAFF.

The V and J genes are TRBV5-1 and TRBJ1-1; absent DNA, TCRdb's TRBD1 call cannot be checked. This CDR3 spans 18 amino acids. Germline assignment: CDR1 SGHRS and CDR2 YFSETQ. The CDR3 loop reads CASSLINSTLSRIREAFF.

CDR3: CASKRQGAQDTGELFF. The chain links TRBV19 to TRBJ2-2; TCRdb outputs TRBD1, but without DNA this stays unchecked. This CDR3 has 16 amino acids. Germline V gene lookup returns CDR1 LNHDA and CDR2 SQIVND (reference sequence).

CDR3 in amino acids: CASSSDIEQFF. The rearrangement links TRBV5-6 to TRBJ2-1. Germline V gene data show CDR1 as SGHDT and CDR2 as YYEEEE. This CDR3 region has 11 residues. The full variable domain, its missing parts supplied by reference TRBV5-6 and TRBJ2-1, is DAGVTQSPTHLIKTRGQQVTLRCSPKSGHDTVSWYQQALGQGPQFIFQYYEEEERQRGNFPDRFSGHQFPNYSSELNVNALLLGDSALYLCASSSDIEQFFGPGTRLTVL.